This entry concerns a single TCR beta chain. Its antigen is unknown. No base quality information exists; no much larger clone differs at one position. The protocol used for the library was the immunoSEQ multiplex PCR assay. The clones in this table, taken by TCRdb from immuneACCESS, are in-frame only. Not every clone is retained; where verified, under half of the shortfall comes from an unresolved V gene, and the cause of the rest is unknown. Counted in this sample were about 110,000 clones; 85% of them appeared once. The ten top clones hold less than 2.5% of the sample. The study evaluated CTLA-4 blockade (ipilimumab) given together with focal radiation therapy in patients who had chemo-refractory metastatic non-small-cell lung cancer. Cut back by 1 base and 0 bases, the V and J ends lie 15 bases apart. Including cysteine and phenylalanine, the CDR3 has 18 amino acids. Of all the DNA, just the CDR3 is kept, 54 bases in frame from base 1. From the germline V gene (reference sequence), CDR1 is LNHNV and CDR2 is YYDKDF.

The data belong to a study of radiotherapy plus CTLA-4 blockade in lung cancer (dated 2018 in TCRdb). In the study overall: Objective responses occurred in approximately 19% of enrolled patients, and approximately 34% achieved disease control.

What the authors observed across the whole study: The strongest predictors of response were reported to be early dynamic shifts in blood T cell clones along with a rise in serum interferon-beta following radiation. After treatment with radiotherapy and ipilimumab, TCR clones that came from tumors expanded in the peripheral blood.

The receptor comes from a human donor with non-small cell lung cancer that progressed on radiotherapy plus ipilimumab. Some clones in this sample may be carry-over from other donors' samples. The rearranged chain carries TRBV15 and TRBJ1-4; TRBD1 is perhaps the D gene, given 5 matching bases. The input for sequencing was peripheral blood, taken from a patient treated with radiotherapy plus ipilimumab. The CDR3 loop reads CATSRGQGPSATNEKLFF. The nucleotide sequence is given as TGTGCCACCAGCAGAGGGCAGGGCCCAAGTGCAACTAATGAAAAACTGTTTTTT.